A single sample gave rise to the 3 T cell receptor beta chains below, sequenced in a study of cytomegalovirus exposure and HLA in healthy donors. With 60 Vbeta and 13 Jbeta primers, the PCR was carried out. TCRdb's table, derived via immunoSEQ multiplex PCR, lists solely in-frame clones and lacks some. The sample includes under 150,000 clones, roughly four fifths seen only once; the top ten take around 2.5%. The sample taken for sequencing was PBMCs. The source is a male donor in good health and CMV-seronegative.

The V call is TRBV9, the J call TRBJ2-1, with D perhaps TRBD2 (5 bases). The germline V gene encodes CDR1 SGDLS and CDR2 YYNGEE. This CDR3 is 13 amino acids long. V gave up 1 base and J gave up 8 bases, with 10 bases separating them. The CDR3 region is CASSVSGGYEQFF. For the CDR3, the DNA is TGTGCCAGCAGCGTATCTGGAGGATATGAGCAGTTCTTC.

J is TRBJ2-7 and V is TRBV9; D ambiguous. CDR3 size: 11 residues. Trimming stripped 5 bases from V and 6 bases from J, with 9 bases between. In germline, CDR1 is SGDLS, CDR2 YYNGEE. The CDR3 DNA is TGTGCCAGCAGTGCAGGAATCGAGCAGTACTTC. This translates into CASSAGIEQYF.

The chain uses TRBV5-6 and TRBJ1-5; TRBD1 matches 9 bases. Germline-derived CDR1 and CDR2 are SGHDT and YYEEEE. The CDR3 totals 14 residues. After removal of 3 bases from V and 7 bases from J, the junction contained 5 bases not matched to a gene. The CDR3 coding sequence is TGTGCCAGCAGCTCGGGACAGGGCCGCCAGCCCCAGCATTTT. It encodes CASSSGQGRQPQHF.